The sample holds one count of the clone carrying this T cell receptor beta chain. The trim removed 4 bases at V and 9 bases at J, leaving 8 bases unmatched. The CDR3 totals 15 residues. Germline V CDR1 and CDR2: DFQATT, SNEGSKA (reference sequence). This sample stems from a study of CD8 T cells in Susac syndrome. RNA amounts of roughly 0.45 to 1 ug underwent reverse transcription with random hexamers. Via MiXCR, TCRdb re-called the immunoSEQ multiplex PCR reads, giving one row per CDR3 protein. This sample has 100,000 to 150,000 distinct CDR3 sequences; over 85% occur once, and the top ten carry roughly 0.091%.

The rearrangement links TRBV20-1 to TRBJ2-1; 14 bases match TRBD2. This sequence originates from a human donor in good health. The specimen sequenced was CD4+ T cells from PBMCs. The CDR3, as DNA: TGCAGTGCTATTTTCGGGACTAGCGGGAGTGGTGAGCAGTTCTTC. It translates to CSAIFGTSGSGEQFF.